This T cell receptor beta chain is from a study of CD8 T cells in ankylosing spondylitis. Library preparation for TCR beta used quantitative 5'-RACE with molecular barcodes. TCRdb itself ran the 5' RACE reads through MiXCR, one entry per CDR3 protein. The data show around 440,000 distinct CDR3 sequences, roughly a sixth seen once. CDR1 is SGHVS, CDR2 FQNEAQ, per germline. This CDR3 contains 16 residues. V trimming: 3 bases; J trimming: 7 bases; junction bases outside the gene matches: 2. Findings and caveats of the study: The study looked at matched synovial fluid samples from ankylosing spondylitis patients. Disease-linked clones were reported to be significantly enriched there. Within peripheral blood, clones linked to disease were CD8+ and relatively rare. Characteristic of ankylosing spondylitis blood, it appeared, was a TCR beta motif comprising roughly 8 highly homologous variants. Reports of some motif variants in reactive arthritis synovial fluid and blood predate this one.

As for this clonotype: Its antigen remains unknown.

Sequencing used blood, either unsorted or a sorted T cell fraction (not recorded which). The V call is TRBV7-8, the J call TRBJ2-2; TRBD2 matches 16 bases. The receptor was derived from a male donor with ankylosing spondylitis. The CDR3 nucleotides read TGTGCCAGCAGCTTGGGACTAGCGGGAGGGTTCGGGGAGCTGTTTTTT. Its protein is CASSLGLAGGFGELFF.